This TCR beta chain was recovered during a study of blood T cell repertoires in COVID-19. As for the study in general: Italy, Spain and the United States were the sources of the convalescent and acute COVID-19 samples. Sources were T cells, B-cell-depleted T cells, or PBMCs; the material itself was cDNA or gDNA.

Study processing details: Using reference gene primer amplification, nucleated cell counts were estimated. Profiled with immunoSEQ multiplex PCR; TCRdb holds only in-frame clones, not every one. V, J and clone size derive from that table, while D and trimming were established from the DNA sequence. Here the sample spans roughly 100,000 clones, roughly 80% being singletons. In its sample, this clone was seen a few times. CDR3 length: 14 residues. Germline V gene lookup returns CDR1 SGHTA and CDR2 FQGNSA. J lost 7 bases, V lost 5 bases, and 7 bases had no gene match. The origin of this receptor is a man older than 75 with active or convalescent COVID-19. The rearrangement uses TRBV7-2 and TRBJ1-1; 10 bases match TRBD1. The sample consisted of peripheral blood. CDR3 loop: CASSVRQGAVEAFF. The CDR3 DNA reads TGTGCCAGCAGCGTAAGACAGGGGGCAGTTGAAGCTTTCTTT.